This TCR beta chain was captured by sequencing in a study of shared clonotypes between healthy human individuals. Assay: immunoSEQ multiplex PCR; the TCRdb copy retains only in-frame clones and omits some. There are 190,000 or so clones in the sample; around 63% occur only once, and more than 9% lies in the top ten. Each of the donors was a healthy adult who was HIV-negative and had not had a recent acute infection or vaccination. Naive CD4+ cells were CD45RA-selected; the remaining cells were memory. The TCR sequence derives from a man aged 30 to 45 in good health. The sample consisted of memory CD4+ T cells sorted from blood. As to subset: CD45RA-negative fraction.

The CDR3 is CASSIGQGGQPQHF. The CDR3 DNA reads TGTGCCAGCTCGATCGGACAGGGAGGTCAGCCCCAGCATTTT. V and J are TRBV18 and TRBJ1-5; 8 nucleotides line up with TRBD1. Germline-derived CDR1 and CDR2 are KGHSH and LQKENI. V was clipped by 6 bases and J by 6 bases; unmatched bases: 7. The CDR3 contains 14 residues.